A single count supports the clone carrying this T cell receptor beta chain. Its antigen is not identified. This sample was taken from a study of T cells in tuberculosis. Sequencing used immunoSEQ multiplex PCR; TCRdb keeps in-frame clones, though not all of them. The data contain just under 45,000 clones, less than 95% of them singletons. The germline CDR1 and CDR2 sequences are SGDLS and YYNGEE. The CDR3 runs to 13 residues. Trimming left V 0 bases short and J 5 bases short, with 6 bases between. Findings and caveats of the study: Active tuberculosis patients had shorter CDR3-alpha; the beta difference was nonsignificant.

The specimen sequenced was PBMCs. This rearrangement joins TRBV9 to TRBJ2-1, with D possibly matching TRBD2 (6 bases). The sequence was collected from a donor aged 10-35 years with latent tuberculosis or without tuberculosis infection. Some clones in this sample may be carry-over from other donors' samples. The CDR3 region has the DNA TGTGCCAGCAGCGTAGGCGGGAACAATGAGCAGTTCTTC. Translating gives CASSVGGNNEQFF.